The clone carrying this T cell receptor (beta chain) came up a few times. The target antigen is unknown. PCR primers comprised 60 Vbeta and 13 Jbeta primers. Method: immunoSEQ multiplex PCR; TCRdb's copy keeps in-frame clones and lacks some. The sample carries 80,000 or so clones, around 79% recorded once. The sample originates from a study of cytomegalovirus exposure and HLA in healthy donors. Study results and limitations: When analyzed later, a missense DCLRE1C variant was found to be linked to TCR beta V- and J-gene trimming. In a later analysis, compared with equally common non-associated chains, HLA-associated beta chains were more expanded.

Germline CDR1 LGHNA, CDR2 YSLEER. The CDR3 consists of 15 residues. The junction had 7 bases not matched to a gene; V was cut back by 6 bases and J by 4 bases. This chain connects TRBV4-3 to TRBJ2-2; 8 bases agree with TRBD1. Sample: PBMCs. The receptor comes from a man between 35 and 55 years old in good health and CMV-seronegative. The CDR3 region is CASSQTGGGTGELFF. The DNA for the CDR3 is TGCGCCAGCAGTCAAACAGGGGGTGGCACCGGGGAGCTGTTTTTT.